Listed below are T cell receptor beta chains from one sample, sequenced in a study of blood T cells in healthy people across ages. In TCRdb, the 5' RACE reads were re-called with MiXCR into one record per CDR3 protein. The sample shows over 950,000 distinct CDR3 sequences, roughly 50% of them seen only once. Sequenced input: blood. The receptor set was obtained from a woman aged 55 to 70 in good health. Both conserved end residues are part of each CDR3. Some rows have no size entry. The others give once, few or many, or a class for an expanded clone.

j_call	clone_size	v_call	cdr3_aa
TRBJ1-1	NA	TRBV20-1	CSLGRSGGTEAFF
TRBJ1-6	NA	TRBV5-1	CASALRDDSPLHF
TRBJ2-4	once	TRBV2	CASRDIGGRRAKNIQYF
TRBJ2-1	NA	TRBV6-9	CASTKGRLAGGNEQFF
TRBJ2-2	NA	TRBV2	CASSRDKGNTGELFF
TRBJ2-4	NA	TRBV20-1	CSARAWGQKLAKNIQYF
TRBJ2-1	NA	TRBV29-1	CSVPSGRVYEQFF
TRBJ2-5	NA	TRBV12-3/TRBV12-4	CASSPGTGAQETQYF
TRBJ2-7	NA	TRBV6-5	CANKTGTYEQYF
TRBJ1-6	NA	TRBV9	CASSVDPLPRGSRNSPLHF
TRBJ1-6	NA	TRBV7-6	CASSLVQGDNSPLHF
TRBJ2-5	NA	TRBV7-2	CASSLGLAGGDEQYF
NA	NA	TRBV28	CASSSRQSSYNEQYF
TRBJ2-3	NA	TRBV28	CASSTRPGLASTDTQYF
TRBJ1-2	many	TRBV12-3/TRBV12-4	CASSFPPRNGYTF
TRBJ2-1	NA	TRBV3-1	CASSRGTRYNEQFF
TRBJ2-7	NA	TRBV28	CASSFGTVTGEQYF
TRBJ1-1	NA	TRBV5-1	CASSRTPNVGMNTEAFF
TRBJ1-5	NA	TRBV12-3/TRBV12-4	CASSLGAGGQNQPQHF
TRBJ2-7	few	TRBV7-2	CASSAGLATYEQYF
TRBJ2-2	NA	TRBV20-1	CSASGLENTGELFF
TRBJ2-7	few	TRBV10-3	CAISESLSVSSYEQYF
TRBJ1-6	NA	TRBV25-1	CASSEGGQGWSPLHF
TRBJ2-3	NA	TRBV28	CASSRWGRQSTDTQYF
TRBJ1-5	NA	TRBV29-1	CSVAGYGQPQHF
TRBJ1-5	NA	TRBV27	CASRRTSGNQPQHF
TRBJ2-7	NA	TRBV10-1	CASSEDSLSYEQYF
TRBJ2-7	NA	TRBV14	CASSHRGLAGYEQYF
TRBJ1-1	NA	TRBV28	CASSPDREWNEAFF
TRBJ2-7	few	TRBV28	CASSRTSGSPHEQYF
NA	few	TRBV24-1	CATSGGGIGEQYF
TRBJ2-3	NA	TRBV9	CASSPGTSGRSPQATQYF
TRBJ2-3	once	TRBV29-1	CSARTSGPPPDTQYF